This T cell receptor (beta chain) was identified during a study of blood T cell repertoires in COVID-19. Whole-study context: Specimens from acute and convalescent COVID-19 originated in the United States, Italy and Spain. T cells, B-cell-depleted T cells, or PBMCs supplied cDNA or gDNA.

V was pared by 5 bases and J by 8 bases, with 6 bases of the junction left unmatched. The germline V gene encodes CDR1 MNHEY and CDR2 SVGAGI. This CDR3 region has 14 residues. How the authors handled the data: Amplified reference gene primers provided the basis for estimating nucleated cell counts. Profiled with immunoSEQ multiplex PCR; TCRdb holds only in-frame clones, not every one. That table supplies the V and J calls and clone size; D and trimming were determined from the DNA. There are 80,000 or so clones in the sample; approximately 89% occur only once, and 1.9% lies in the top ten. The sequence came from an older woman with acute or convalescent COVID-19. Sequences were obtained from peripheral blood. The genes are TRBV6-5 and TRBJ2-1; TRBD1 matches at 10 bases. The CDR3 DNA reads TGTGCCAGCAGTCACGACAGGGGGCTCGATGAGCAGTTCTTC. This gives the protein CASSHDRGLDEQFF.